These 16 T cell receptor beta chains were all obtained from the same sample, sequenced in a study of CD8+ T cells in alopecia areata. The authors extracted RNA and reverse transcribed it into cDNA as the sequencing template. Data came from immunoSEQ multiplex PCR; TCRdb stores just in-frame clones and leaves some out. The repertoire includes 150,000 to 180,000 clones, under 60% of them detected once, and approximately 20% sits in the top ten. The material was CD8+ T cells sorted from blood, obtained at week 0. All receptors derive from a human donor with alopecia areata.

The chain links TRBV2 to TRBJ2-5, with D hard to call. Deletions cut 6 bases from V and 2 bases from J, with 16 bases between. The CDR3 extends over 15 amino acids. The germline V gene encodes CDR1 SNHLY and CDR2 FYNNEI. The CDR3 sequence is CASRYYSDYQETQYF. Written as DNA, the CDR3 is TGTGCCAGCAGGTATTACAGTGATTATCAAGAGACCCAGTACTTC.

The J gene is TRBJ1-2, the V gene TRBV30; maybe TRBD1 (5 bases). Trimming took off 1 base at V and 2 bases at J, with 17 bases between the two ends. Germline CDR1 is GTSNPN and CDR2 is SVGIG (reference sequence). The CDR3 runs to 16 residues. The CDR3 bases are TGTGCCTGGAGTGCCACCCAGGGAATCGGGAACTATGGCTACACCTTC. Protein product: CAWSATQGIGNYGYTF.

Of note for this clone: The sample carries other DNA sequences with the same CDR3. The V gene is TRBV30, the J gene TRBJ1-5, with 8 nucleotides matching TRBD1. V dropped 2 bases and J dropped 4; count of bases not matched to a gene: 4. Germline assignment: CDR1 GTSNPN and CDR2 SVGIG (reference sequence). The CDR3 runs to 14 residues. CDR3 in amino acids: CAWSTGQGNQPQHF. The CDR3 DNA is TGTGCCTGGAGTACCGGACAGGGAAATCAGCCCCAGCATTTT.

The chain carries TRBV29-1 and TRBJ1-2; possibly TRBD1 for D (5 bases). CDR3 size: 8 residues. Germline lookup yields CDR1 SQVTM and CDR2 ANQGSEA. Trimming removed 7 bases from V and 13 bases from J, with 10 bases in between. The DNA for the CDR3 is TGCAGCGAAAGTGGGGGCACCTTC. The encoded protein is CSESGGTF.

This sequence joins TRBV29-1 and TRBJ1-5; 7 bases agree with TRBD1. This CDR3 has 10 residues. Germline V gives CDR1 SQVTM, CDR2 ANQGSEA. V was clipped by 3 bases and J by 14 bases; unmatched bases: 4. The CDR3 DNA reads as TGCAGCGTTGATGACGGGACAGAGCATTTT. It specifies CSVDDGTEHF.

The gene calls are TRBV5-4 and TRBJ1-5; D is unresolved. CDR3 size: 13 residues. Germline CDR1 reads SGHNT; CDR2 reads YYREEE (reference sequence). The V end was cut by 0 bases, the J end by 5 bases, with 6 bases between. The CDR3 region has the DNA TGTGCCAGCAGCTTGGAGCGTGATCAGCCCCAGCATTTT. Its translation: CASSLERDQPQHF. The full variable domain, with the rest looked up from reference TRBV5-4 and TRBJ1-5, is ETGVTQSPTHLIKTRGQQVTLRCSSQSGHNTVSWYQQALGQGPQFIFQYYREEENGRGNFPPRFSGLQFPNYSSELNVNALELDDSALYLCASSLERDQPQHFGDGTRLSIL.

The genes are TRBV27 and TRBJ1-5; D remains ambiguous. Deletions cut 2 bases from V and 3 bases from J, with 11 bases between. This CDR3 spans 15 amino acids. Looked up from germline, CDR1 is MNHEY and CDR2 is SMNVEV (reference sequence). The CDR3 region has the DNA TGTGCCAGCAGTTTAAGCCCTGAGGCCAATCAGCCCCAGCATTTT. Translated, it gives CASSLSPEANQPQHF.

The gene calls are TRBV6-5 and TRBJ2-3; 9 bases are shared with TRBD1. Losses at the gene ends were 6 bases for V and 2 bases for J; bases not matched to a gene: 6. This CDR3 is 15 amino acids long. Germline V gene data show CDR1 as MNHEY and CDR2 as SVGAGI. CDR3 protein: CASRDTGGDTDTQYF. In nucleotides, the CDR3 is TGTGCCAGCAGAGATACAGGGGGCGACACAGATACGCAGTATTTT.

The CDR3 DNA reads TGTGCCAGCAGCTTAGACGACCTAAAGCAGTTCTTC. Translating it yields CASSLDDLKQFF. The rearrangement joins TRBV7-9 to TRBJ2-1; D gene uncertain. Germline V lookup: CDR1 SEHNR, CDR2 FQNEAQ (reference sequence). V was clipped by 1 base and J by 11 bases, with 9 bases between them. This CDR3 has 12 residues. Together with reference TRBV7-9 and TRBJ2-1, the CDR3 gives the full variable domain: DTGVSQNPRHKITKRGQNVTFRCDPISEHNRLYWYRQTLGQGPEFLTYFQNEAQLEKSRLLSDRFSAERPKGSFSTLEIQRTEQGDSAMYLCASSLDDLKQFFGPGTRLTVL.

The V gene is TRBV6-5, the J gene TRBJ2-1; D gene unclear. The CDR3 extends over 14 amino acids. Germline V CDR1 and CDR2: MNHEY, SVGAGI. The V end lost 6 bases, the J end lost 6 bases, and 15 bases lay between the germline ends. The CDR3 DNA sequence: TGTGCCAGCAGCCTTATCCTCGGTACCAATGAGCAGTTCTTC. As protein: CASSLILGTNEQFF.

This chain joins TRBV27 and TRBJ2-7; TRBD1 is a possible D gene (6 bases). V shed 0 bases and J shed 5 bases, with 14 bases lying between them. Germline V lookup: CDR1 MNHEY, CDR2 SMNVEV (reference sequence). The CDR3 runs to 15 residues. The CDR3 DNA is TGTGCCAGCAGTTTATCCGCACAGGGCAGTCACGAGCAGTACTTC. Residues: CASSLSAQGSHEQYF.

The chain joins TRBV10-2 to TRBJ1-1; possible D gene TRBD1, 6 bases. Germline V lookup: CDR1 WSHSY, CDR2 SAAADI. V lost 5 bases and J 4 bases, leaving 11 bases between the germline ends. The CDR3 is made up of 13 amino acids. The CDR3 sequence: CASSRKDSTEAFF. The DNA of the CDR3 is TGCGCCAGCAGTCGTAAGGACAGCACTGAAGCTTTCTTT.

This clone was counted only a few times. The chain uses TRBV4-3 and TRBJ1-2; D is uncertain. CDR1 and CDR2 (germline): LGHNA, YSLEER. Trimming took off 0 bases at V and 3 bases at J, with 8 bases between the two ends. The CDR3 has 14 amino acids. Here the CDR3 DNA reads TGCGCCAGCAGCCAAGATCTACAAGACTATGGCTACACCTTC. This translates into CASSQDLQDYGYTF.

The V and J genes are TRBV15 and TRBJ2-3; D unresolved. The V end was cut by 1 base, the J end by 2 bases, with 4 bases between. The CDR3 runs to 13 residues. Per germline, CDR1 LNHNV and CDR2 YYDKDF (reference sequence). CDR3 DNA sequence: TGTGCCACCAGCAGAGTGGTCACAGATACGCAGTATTTT. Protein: CATSRVVTDTQYF.

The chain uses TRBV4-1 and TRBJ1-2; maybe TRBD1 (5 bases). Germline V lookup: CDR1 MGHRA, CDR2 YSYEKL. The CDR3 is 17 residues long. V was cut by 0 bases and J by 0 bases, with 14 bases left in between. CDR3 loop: CASSQDDLTAANYGYTF. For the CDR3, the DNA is TGCGCCAGCAGCCAAGATGATTTGACAGCTGCTAACTATGGCTACACCTTC.

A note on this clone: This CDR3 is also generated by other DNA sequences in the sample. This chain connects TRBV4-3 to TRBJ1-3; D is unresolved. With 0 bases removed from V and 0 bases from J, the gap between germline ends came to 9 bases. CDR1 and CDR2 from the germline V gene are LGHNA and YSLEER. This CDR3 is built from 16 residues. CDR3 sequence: CASSQDRTGSGNTIYF. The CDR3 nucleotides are TGCGCCAGCAGCCAAGACAGGACGGGCTCTGGAAACACCATATATTTT.